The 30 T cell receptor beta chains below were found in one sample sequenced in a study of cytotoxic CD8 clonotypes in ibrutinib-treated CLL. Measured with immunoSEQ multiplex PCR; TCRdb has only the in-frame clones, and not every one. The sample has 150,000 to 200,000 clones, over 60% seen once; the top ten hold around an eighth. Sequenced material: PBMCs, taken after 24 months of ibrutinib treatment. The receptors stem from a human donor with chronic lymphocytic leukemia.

CDR3 sequence: CASSFAFRPALNTGELFF. The CDR3, as DNA: TGTGCCAGCAGCTTCGCCTTCCGACCGGCCCTGAACACCGGGGAGCTGTTTTTT. The chain is built from TRBV11-2 and TRBJ2-2, with D hard to call. V was trimmed by 3 bases and J by 1 base, leaving 18 bases between them. CDR1 is SGHAT, CDR2 FQNNGV, per germline. This CDR3 contains 18 residues. The full variable domain, rest sourced from reference TRBV11-2 and TRBJ2-2, is EAGVAQSPRYKIIEKRQSVAFWCNPISGHATLYWYQQILGQGPKLLIQFQNNGVVDDSQLPKDRFSAERLKGVDSTLKIQPAKLEDSAVYLCASSFAFRPALNTGELFFGEGSRLTVL.

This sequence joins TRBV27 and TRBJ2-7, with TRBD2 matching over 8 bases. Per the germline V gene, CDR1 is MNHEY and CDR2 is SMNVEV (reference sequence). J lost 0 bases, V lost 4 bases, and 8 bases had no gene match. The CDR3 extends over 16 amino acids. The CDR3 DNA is TGTGCCAGCAGTTCTCGTGTTAGCGGGGACTCCTACGAGCAGTACTTC. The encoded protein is CASSSRVSGDSYEQYF.

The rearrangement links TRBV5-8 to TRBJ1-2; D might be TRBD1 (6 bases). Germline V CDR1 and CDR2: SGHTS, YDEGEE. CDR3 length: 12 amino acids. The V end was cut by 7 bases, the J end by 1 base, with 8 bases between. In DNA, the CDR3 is TGTGCCAGCGAGGGGGGTAACTATGGCTACACCTTC. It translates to CASEGGNYGYTF.

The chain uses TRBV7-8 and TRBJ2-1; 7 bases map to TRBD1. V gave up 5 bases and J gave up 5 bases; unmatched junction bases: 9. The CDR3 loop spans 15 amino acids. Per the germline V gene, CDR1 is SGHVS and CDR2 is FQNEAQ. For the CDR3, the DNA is TGTGCCAGCAGCCCGCACCCGGGACAGAACAATGAGCAGTTCTTC. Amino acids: CASSPHPGQNNEQFF.

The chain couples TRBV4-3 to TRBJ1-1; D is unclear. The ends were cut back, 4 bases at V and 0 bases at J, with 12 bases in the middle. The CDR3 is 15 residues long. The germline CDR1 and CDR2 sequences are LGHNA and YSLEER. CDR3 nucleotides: TGCGCCAGCAGCCCGAACCATGATATGAACACTGAAGCTTTCTTT. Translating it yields CASSPNHDMNTEAFF.

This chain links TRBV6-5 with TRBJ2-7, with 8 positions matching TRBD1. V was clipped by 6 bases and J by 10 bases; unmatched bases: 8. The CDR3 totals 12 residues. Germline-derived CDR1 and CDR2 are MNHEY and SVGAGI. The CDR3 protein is CASRRGQETQYF. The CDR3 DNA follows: TGTGCCAGCAGAAGGGGACAGGAGACACAGTACTTC.

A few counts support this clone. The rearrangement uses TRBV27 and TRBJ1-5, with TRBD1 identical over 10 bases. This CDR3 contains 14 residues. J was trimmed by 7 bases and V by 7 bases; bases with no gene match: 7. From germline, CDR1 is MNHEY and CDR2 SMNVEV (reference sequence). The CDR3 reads CASNRQGAGQPQHF. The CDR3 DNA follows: TGTGCCAGCAACCGACAGGGGGCAGGGCAGCCCCAGCATTTT.

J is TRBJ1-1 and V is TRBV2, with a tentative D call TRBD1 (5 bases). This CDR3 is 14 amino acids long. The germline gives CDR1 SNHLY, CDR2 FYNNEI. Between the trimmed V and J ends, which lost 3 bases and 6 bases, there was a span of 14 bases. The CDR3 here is CASSDPGWMAEAFF. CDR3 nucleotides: TGTGCCAGCAGTGACCCAGGGTGGATGGCTGAAGCTTTCTTT. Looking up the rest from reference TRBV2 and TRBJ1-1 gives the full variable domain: EPEVTQTPSHQVTQMGQEVILRCVPISNHLYFYWYRQILGQKVEFLVSFYNNEISEKSEIFDDQFSVERPDGSNFTLKIRSTKLEDSAMYFCASSDPGWMAEAFFGQGTRLTVV.

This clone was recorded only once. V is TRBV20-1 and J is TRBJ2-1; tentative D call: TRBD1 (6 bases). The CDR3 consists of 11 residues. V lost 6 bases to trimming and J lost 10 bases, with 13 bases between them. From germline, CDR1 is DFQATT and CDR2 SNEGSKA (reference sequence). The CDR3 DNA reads TGCAGTGCAAACAGGGTAAACGAGCAGTTCTTC. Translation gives CSANRVNEQFF.

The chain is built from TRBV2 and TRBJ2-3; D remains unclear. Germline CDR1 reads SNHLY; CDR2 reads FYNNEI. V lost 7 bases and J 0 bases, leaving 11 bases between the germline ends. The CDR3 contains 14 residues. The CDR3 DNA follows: TGTGCCAGCATCGTACAGCCTAGCACAGATACGCAGTATTTT. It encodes CASIVQPSTDTQYF.

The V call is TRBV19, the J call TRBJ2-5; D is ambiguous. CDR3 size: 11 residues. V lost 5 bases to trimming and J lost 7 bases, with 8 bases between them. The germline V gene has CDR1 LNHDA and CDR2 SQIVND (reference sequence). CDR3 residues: CASSSLTTQYF. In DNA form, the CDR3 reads TGTGCCAGTAGTTCCTTGACGACCCAGTACTTC.

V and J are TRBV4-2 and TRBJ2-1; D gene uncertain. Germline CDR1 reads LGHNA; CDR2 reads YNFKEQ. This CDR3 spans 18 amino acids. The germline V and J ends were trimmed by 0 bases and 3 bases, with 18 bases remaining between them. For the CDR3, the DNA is TGTGCCAGCAGCCAAGATTCCGTCGCCATTATAAACTACAATGAGCAGTTCTTC. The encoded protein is CASSQDSVAIINYNEQFF.

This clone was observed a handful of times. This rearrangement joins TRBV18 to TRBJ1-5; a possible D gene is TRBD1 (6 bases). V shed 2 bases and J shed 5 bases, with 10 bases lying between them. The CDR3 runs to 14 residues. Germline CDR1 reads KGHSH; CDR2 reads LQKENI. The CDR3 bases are TGTGCCAGCTCACCAGGGGGCCTTTATCAGCCCCAGCATTTT. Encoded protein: CASSPGGLYQPQHF.

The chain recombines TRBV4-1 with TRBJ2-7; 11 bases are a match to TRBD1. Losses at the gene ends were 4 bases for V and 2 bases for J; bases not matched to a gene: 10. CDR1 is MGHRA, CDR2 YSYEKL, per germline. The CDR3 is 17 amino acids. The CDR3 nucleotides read TGCGCCAGCAGCCTCCCCGGCGGACAGGGGGCCACCTACGAGCAGTACTTC. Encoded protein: CASSLPGGQGATYEQYF.

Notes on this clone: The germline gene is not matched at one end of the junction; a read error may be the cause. As DNA, the CDR3 is TGTGCCAGCAGCCTAGCCCCGGACAGGGGATCGAGGACAGATACGCAGTATTTT. Translated: CASSLAPDRGSRTDTQYF. The chain uses TRBV7-9 and TRBJ2-3; 9 bases are a match to TRBD1. This CDR3 spans 18 amino acids. CDR1 and CDR2 from the germline V gene are SEHNR and FQNEAQ (reference sequence). Looking up the rest from reference TRBV7-9 and TRBJ2-3 gives the full variable domain: DTGVSQNPRHKITKRGQNVTFRCDPISEHNRLYWYRQTLGQGPEFLTYFQNEAQLEKSRLLSDRFSAERPKGSFSTLEIQRTEQGDSAMYLCASSLAPDRGSRTDTQYFGPGTRLTVL.

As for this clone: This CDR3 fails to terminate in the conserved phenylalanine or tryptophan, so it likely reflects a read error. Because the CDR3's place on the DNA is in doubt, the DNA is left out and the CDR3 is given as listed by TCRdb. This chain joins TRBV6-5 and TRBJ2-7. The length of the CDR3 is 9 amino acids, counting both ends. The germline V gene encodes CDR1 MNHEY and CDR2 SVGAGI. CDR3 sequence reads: CASSDILFL.

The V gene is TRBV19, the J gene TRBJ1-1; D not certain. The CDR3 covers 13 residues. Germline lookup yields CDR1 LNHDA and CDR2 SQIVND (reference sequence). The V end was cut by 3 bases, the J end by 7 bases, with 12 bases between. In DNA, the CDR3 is TGTGCCAGTAGTATCCGGACGGGAGGTGAAGCTTTCTTT. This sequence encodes CASSIRTGGEAFF.

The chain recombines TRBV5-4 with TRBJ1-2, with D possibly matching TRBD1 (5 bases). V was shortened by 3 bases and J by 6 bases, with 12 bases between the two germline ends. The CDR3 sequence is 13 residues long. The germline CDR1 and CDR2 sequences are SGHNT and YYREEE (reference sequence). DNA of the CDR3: TGTGCCAGCAGCTACCAGGGAAAGGATGGCTACACCTTC. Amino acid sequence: CASSYQGKDGYTF.

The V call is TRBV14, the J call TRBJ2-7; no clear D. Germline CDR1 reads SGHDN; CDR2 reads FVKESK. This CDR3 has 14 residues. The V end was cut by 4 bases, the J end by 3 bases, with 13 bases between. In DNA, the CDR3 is TGTGCCAGCAGCCCGCTTTCTGGTGTCTACGAGCAGTACTTC. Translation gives CASSPLSGVYEQYF.

The CDR3 reads CASSRTWRGHMLYEQYF. DNA of the CDR3: TGCGCCAGCAGCCGAACTTGGAGGGGGCATATGCTCTACGAGCAGTACTTC. The chain uses TRBV4-3 and TRBJ2-7; weak D call: TRBD1 (7 bases). CDR1 and CDR2 from the germline V gene are LGHNA and YSLEER. Trimming left V 4 bases short and J 3 bases short, with 22 bases between. The CDR3 has 17 residues.

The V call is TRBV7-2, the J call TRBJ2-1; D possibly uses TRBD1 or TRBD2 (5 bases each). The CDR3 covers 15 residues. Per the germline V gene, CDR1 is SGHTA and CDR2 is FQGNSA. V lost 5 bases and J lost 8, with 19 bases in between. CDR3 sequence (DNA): TGTGCCAGCAGCCTGGGACCGACATCTGTGTATGAGCAGTTCTTC. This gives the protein CASSLGPTSVYEQFF. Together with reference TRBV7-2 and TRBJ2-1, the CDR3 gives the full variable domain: GAGVSQSPSNKVTEKGKDVELRCDPISGHTALYWYRQSLGQGLEFLIYFQGNSAPDKSGLPSDRFSAERTGGSVSTLTIQRTQQEDSAVYLCASSLGPTSVYEQFFGPGTRLTVL.

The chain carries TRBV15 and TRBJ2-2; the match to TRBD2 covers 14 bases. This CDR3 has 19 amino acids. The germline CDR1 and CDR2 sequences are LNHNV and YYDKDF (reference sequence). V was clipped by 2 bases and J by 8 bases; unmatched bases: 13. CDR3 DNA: TGTGCCACCAGCAGAAGGACTAGCGGGAGGAAGGGGGCACCGGGGGAGCTGTTTTTT. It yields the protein CATSRRTSGRKGAPGELFF.

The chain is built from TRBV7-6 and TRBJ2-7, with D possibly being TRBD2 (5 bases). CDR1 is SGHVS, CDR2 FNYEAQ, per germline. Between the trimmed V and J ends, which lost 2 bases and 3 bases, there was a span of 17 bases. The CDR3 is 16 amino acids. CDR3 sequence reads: CASSLSGIRDFYEQYF. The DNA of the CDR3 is TGTGCCAGCAGCTTATCCGGGATTAGGGATTTCTACGAGCAGTACTTC. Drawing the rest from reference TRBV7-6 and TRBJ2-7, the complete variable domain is GAGVSQSPRYKVTKRGQDVALRCDPISGHVSLYWYRQALGQGPEFLTYFNYEAQQDKSGLPNDRFSAERPEGSISTLTIQRTEQRDSAMYRCASSLSGIRDFYEQYFGPGTRLTVT.

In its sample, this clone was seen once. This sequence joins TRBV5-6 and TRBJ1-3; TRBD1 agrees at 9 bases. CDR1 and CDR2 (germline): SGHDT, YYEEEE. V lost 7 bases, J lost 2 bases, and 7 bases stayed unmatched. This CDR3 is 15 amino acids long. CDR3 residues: CASFRDRAPGNTIYF. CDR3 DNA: TGTGCCAGCTTCCGGGACAGGGCACCTGGAAACACCATATATTTT.

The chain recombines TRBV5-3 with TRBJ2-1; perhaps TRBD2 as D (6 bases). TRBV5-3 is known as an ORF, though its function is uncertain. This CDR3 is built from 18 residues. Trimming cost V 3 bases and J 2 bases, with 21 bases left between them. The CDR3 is CARSWPHRAGPPYNEQFF. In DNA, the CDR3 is TGTGCCAGAAGCTGGCCCCATAGGGCGGGACCCCCCTACAATGAGCAGTTCTTC.

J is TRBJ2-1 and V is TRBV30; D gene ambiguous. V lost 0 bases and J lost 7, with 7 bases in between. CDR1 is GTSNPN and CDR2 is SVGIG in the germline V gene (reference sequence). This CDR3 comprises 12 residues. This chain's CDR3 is CAWSVKVNEQFF. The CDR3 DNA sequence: TGTGCCTGGAGTGTTAAAGTGAATGAGCAGTTCTTC.

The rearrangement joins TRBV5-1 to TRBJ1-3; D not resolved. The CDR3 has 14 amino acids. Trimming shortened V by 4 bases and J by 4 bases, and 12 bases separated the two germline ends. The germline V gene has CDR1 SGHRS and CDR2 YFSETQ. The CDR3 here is CASSPVGTGNTIYF. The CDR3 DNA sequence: TGCGCCAGCAGCCCGGTGGGAACCGGAAACACCATATATTTT.

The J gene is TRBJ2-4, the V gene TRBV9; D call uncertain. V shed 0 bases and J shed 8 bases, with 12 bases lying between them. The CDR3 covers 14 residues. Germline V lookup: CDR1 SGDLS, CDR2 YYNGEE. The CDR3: CASSVGWAGDIQYF. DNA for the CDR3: TGTGCCAGCAGCGTAGGGTGGGCTGGGGACATTCAGTACTTC. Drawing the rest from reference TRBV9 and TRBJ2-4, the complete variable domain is DSGVTQTPKHLITATGQRVTLRCSPRSGDLSVYWYQQSLDQGLQFLIQYYNGEERAKGNILERFSAQQFPDLHSELNLSSLELGDSALYFCASSVGWAGDIQYFGAGTRLSVL.

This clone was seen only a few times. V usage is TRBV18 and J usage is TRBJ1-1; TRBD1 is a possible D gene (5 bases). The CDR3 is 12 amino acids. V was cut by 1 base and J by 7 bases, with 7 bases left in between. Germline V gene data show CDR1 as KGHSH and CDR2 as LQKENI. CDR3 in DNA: TGTGCCAGCTCACCACAGGGGATTGAAGCTTTCTTT. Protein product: CASSPQGIEAFF.

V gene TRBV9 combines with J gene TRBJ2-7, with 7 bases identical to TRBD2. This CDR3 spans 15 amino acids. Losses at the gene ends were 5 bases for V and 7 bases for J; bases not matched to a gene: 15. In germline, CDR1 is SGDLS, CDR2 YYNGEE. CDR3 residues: CASSVRVAGEQEQYF. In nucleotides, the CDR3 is TGTGCCAGCAGTGTTAGAGTGGCGGGAGAGCAAGAGCAGTACTTC.